This T cell receptor (beta chain) derives from a study of regulatory T cells. Regarding the study as a whole: Patient CD8+ T cells trended toward lower Shannon entropy than controls. Patient repertoires had restricted TRB V-J pairs and skewed V and J usage, most in Tregs.

Primers: 52 TRBV forward and 13 TRBJ reverse. The assay was immunoSEQ multiplex PCR, and TCRdb's table has in-frame clones only and misses some. The sample has over 9,000 clones; nearly 85% are singletons. Every patient with CD3G deficiency had evidence of autoimmunity. In regard to this clone: The antigen is not known.

The CDR3 loop spans 15 amino acids. Trimming removed 6 bases at V and 4 bases at J, with 18 bases between. Germline V gives CDR1 MNHNS, CDR2 SASEGT. The chain employs TRBV6-1 and TRBJ1-2; D might be TRBD1 (6 bases). Sequencing was carried out using CD8+ T cells sorted from blood. The clonotype was recovered from a person aged 18-30 years with CD3G deficiency. The chain's CDR3 is CASRPTGLGLYGYTF. The DNA for the CDR3 is TGTGCCAGCAGACCCACAGGGTTGGGGCTCTATGGCTACACCTTC.